The 4 T cell receptor beta chains in this list originate from one sample, sequenced in a study of T cell repertoires in cytomegalovirus infection. These TCRs' antigens remain unknown. TCRdb used MiXCR to reprocess the reads, holding one entry per CDR3 protein. The table includes a few hundred thousand distinct CDR3 sequences, approximately 40% detected once. Sequencing used cultured PBMCs, obtained from culture after CMV antigen stimulation. Source of these receptors: a human donor in good health (CMV status not recorded). Some clones in this sample may be carry-over from other donors' samples.

This chain links TRBV7-8 with TRBJ1-1; a possible D gene is TRBD1 (6 bases). The CDR3 consists of 16 residues. The V gene lost 1 base and the J gene lost 5 bases, with 17 bases spanning the gap. The germline gives CDR1 SGHVS, CDR2 FQNEAQ. CDR3 sequence: CASSLEGGQTGTEAFF. DNA for the CDR3: TGTGCCAGCAGCTTAGAGGGGGGGCAGACGGGGACTGAAGCTTTCTTT. The full variable domain, with the rest looked up from reference TRBV7-8 and TRBJ1-1, is GAGVSQSPRYKVAKRGQDVALRCDPISGHVSLFWYQQALGQGPEFLTYFQNEAQLDKSGLPSDRFFAERPEGSVSTLKIQRTQQEDSAVYLCASSLEGGQTGTEAFFGQGTRLTVV.

This clonotype was observed a handful of times. This chain joins TRBV7-8 and TRBJ2-3; TRBD2 agrees at 7 bases. From germline, CDR1 is SGHVS and CDR2 FQNEAQ. V shed 5 bases, J shed 2 bases, and the junction held 10 bases outside the gene matches. The CDR3 is 16 amino acids. DNA for the CDR3: TGTGCCAGCAGCCCGTTTGGGGGAGGGCTCACAGATACGCAGTATTTT. Amino acid sequence: CASSPFGGGLTDTQYF.

In this sample, this clonotype turned up many times. The CDR3 protein is CASSFEDKPGYGYTF. The CDR3 DNA reads TGTGCCAGCAGCTTCGAGGACAAGCCAGGCTATGGCTACACCTTC. This chain connects TRBV11-2 to TRBJ1-2, with a tentative D call TRBD1 (5 bases). Germline CDR1 SGHAT, CDR2 FQNNGV. The CDR3 totals 15 residues. The germline V and J ends were trimmed by 3 bases and 4 bases, with 15 bases remaining between them.

Only a few counts were recorded for this clonotype. The chain couples TRBV7-6 to TRBJ2-7; the match to TRBD1 covers 10 bases. The CDR3 is made up of 16 amino acids. Germline CDR1 reads SGHVS; CDR2 reads FNYEAQ. V was pared by 0 bases and J by 1 base, with 3 bases of the junction left unmatched. DNA for the CDR3: TGTGCCAGCAGCTTAGCTGGACAGGGGGGGTCCTACGAGCAGTACTTC. Translated, it gives CASSLAGQGGSYEQYF. The whole variable domain, remainder taken from reference TRBV7-6 and TRBJ2-7, is GAGVSQSPRYKVTKRGQDVALRCDPISGHVSLYWYRQALGQGPEFLTYFNYEAQQDKSGLPNDRFSAERPEGSISTLTIQRTEQRDSAMYRCASSLAGQGGSYEQYFGPGTRLTVT.